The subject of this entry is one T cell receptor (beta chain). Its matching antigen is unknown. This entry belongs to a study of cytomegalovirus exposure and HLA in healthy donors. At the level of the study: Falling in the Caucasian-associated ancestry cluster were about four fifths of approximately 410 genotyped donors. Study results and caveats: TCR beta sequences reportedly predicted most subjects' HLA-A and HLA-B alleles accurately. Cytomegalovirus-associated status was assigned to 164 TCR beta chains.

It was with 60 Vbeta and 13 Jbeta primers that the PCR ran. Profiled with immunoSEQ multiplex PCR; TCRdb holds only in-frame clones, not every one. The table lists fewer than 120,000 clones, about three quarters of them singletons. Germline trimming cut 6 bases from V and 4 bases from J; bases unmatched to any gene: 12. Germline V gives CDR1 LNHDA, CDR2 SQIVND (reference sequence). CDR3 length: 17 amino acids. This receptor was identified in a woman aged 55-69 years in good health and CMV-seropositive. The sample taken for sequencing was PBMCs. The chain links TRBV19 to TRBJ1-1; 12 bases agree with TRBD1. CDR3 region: CASRRGGDRGLGTEAFF. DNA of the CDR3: TGTGCCAGTAGACGGGGGGGGGACAGGGGGCTTGGCACTGAAGCTTTCTTT.